This TCR beta chain stems from a study of blood T cell repertoires in COVID-19 (dated by TCRdb to about 2020). About the investigation overall: Collaborator samples came from the United States, Italy and Spain and covered acute and convalescent phases of COVID-19. Samples came from the ongoing ImmuneRACE study (first 160 participants) plus 1,254 subjects from 6 global collaborators. Where available, HLA class I and class II types were obtained from metadata supplied by the sample provider rather than from assay-based typing. Deeply sampled blood TCRbeta repertoires from subjects exposed to, actively infected with, or recovered from COVID-19 were included in the dataset. A de-identified subject ID, COVID-19 status, age in years and sex were almost always included in the sample metadata. The prospective study material was composed of cDNA or gDNA derived from T cells, B-cell-depleted T cells, or PBMCs. The repertoires were released in a freely available public database intended as a resource for research on the immune response to SARS-CoV-2. Overall study results and their limits: How much clinical and demographic metadata was included differed by source and by participant, and the metadata was provided uncurated.

Worth noting for this clone: No cognate antigen has been identified for it. One base away there is no much larger clone; base qualities are not given.

The immunoSEQ Assay, a bias-controlled multiplex PCR, was used to amplify TCRbeta CDR3 regions from genomic DNA. From the authors' description of their analysis: Within the assay, amplification of reference gene primers was used to estimate how many nucleated cells each sample contained. To quantify the absolute abundance of each unique TCRbeta CDR3 rearrangement, sequence reads were collapsed and filtered. For each sample, productive Simpson clonality was calculated as the square root of Simpson's diversity index across productive rearrangements. Imported from immuneACCESS, the table was reduced by TCRdb to in-frame sequences with V and J called. These copies leave out some clones; in studies compared against another copy, an unresolved V gene accounts for under half, and the cause of the remainder is not known. D and trimming were read from the DNA, whereas the V and J calls and clone size are those reported in that table. A total of roughly 200,000 clones appear in this sample, 80% to 85% of them only once. The ten top clones hold about 4.5% of the sample.

Measured from the cysteine to the phenylalanine, the CDR3 is 13 residues long. Of the read, only the CDR3 DNA is kept; its 39 bases are in frame from base 1. The germline V gene supplies CDR1 MNHEY and CDR2 SVGAGI. V is trimmed back by 7 bases and J by 7 bases, and the junction contains 6 bases that no gene match accounts for. Collaborating institutions collected whole blood in K2EDTA tubes following their own protocols. For TCRbeta analysis, collaborator samples were shipped as frozen whole blood, as isolated PBMCs, or as DNA extracted from either sample type. The sequenced sample was peripheral blood. Recombination joined TRBV6-5 with TRBJ2-2; a stretch of 7 junction bases matches TRBD1. This clonotype was sampled from a man over 45 with active or convalescent COVID-19. CDR3 sequence: CASTVTGIGELFF. The base sequence is TGTGCCAGCACTGTGACAGGGATCGGGGAGCTGTTTTTT.